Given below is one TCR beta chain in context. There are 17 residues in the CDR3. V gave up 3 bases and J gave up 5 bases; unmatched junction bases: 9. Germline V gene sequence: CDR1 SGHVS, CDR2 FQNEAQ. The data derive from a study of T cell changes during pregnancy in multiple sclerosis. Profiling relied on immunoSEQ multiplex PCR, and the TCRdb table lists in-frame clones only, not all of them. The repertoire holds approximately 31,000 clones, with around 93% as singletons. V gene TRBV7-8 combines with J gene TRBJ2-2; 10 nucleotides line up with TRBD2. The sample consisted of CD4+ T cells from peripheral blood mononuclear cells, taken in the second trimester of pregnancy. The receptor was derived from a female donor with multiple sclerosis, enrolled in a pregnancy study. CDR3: CASSLDGLAGATGELFF. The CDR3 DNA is TGTGCCAGCAGCTTGGATGGGCTAGCGGGAGCTACCGGGGAGCTGTTTTTT.